This T cell receptor beta chain was obtained from a study of OX40 agonist ivuxolimab in advanced cancers. Context from the whole study: Ivuxolimab was a fully human IgG2 agonistic monoclonal antibody targeting the costimulatory receptor OX40 (CD134). Partial responses occurred in three dose-escalation patients: two with cutaneous melanoma and one with hepatocellular carcinoma. Peripheral TCRbeta sequencing was intended to test whether TCR sequence diversity was altered and clonal T-cell expansion was caused by ivuxolimab. The paper reports the monotherapy dose-escalation portion (N = 52 patients) of the phase I ivuxolimab trial. Intravenous ivuxolimab was administered to patients every 2 weeks at six dose levels: 0.01, 0.1, 0.3, 1.5, 3 and 10 mg/kg. Of the roughly 54 patients in dose escalation, some 19 had hepatocellular carcinoma, some 15 had melanoma, 9 had renal cell carcinoma and 9 had head and neck cancer. Prior anti-PD-1, anti-PD-L1 or anti-CTLA-4 therapy was permitted, and approximately 39% of dose-escalation patients had received checkpoint inhibitors. A male proportion of almost 85% and a mean age of roughly 58 years, ranging from about 20 to 80, were recorded for the dose-escalation cohort. What the work shows at the level of the full study, not this receptor alone: At doses from 0.1 to 3.0 mg/kg, clonal expansion was seen in both CD4+ and CD8+ blood T cells between baseline and week 6. Which antigens the clonally expanded peripheral T cells were specific for was not determined. Low levels of normalized T-cell clonal expansion were also seen in some patients who did not respond. Partial responders in the 0.1-3.0 mg/kg groups had among the lowest normalized peripheral clonal expansion, especially among CD8+ T cells. After ivuxolimab, expanded clones were on average more numerous among CD8+ T cells than among CD4+ T cells.

The junction carries 0 bases between V and J, which are trimmed by 0 bases and 1 base respectively. Spanning cysteine to phenylalanine, the CDR3 consists of 12 amino acids. Only CDR3 DNA remains: 36 bases, in frame from the first base. The germline V gene encodes CDR1 MNHEY and CDR2 SVGAGI. Genomic DNA was extracted from sorted cells for sequencing of the TCRbeta CDR3 region. The immunoSEQ Assay was used to sequence the TCRbeta CDR3 regions. TCRdb retrieved this table from immuneACCESS and kept in-frame rearrangements only. Not all clones are present; in checked studies, unresolved V genes account for under half, and no reason is known for the remainder. This sample lists 74,000 or so clones; around 93% were detected once. The ten biggest clones cover around 15% of the sample. Regarding this clone: This clone's antigen is unknown. No quality values exist for individual bases; no much larger clone is one base distant.

Patients with a history of autoimmune disease or receiving systemic immunosuppression were excluded from the trial. Peripheral blood for TCR sequencing was collected from all dose cohorts at baseline, on cycle 4 day 1, and on cycle 7 day 1. Samples were obtained from an open-label, multicenter, first-in-human phase I dose-escalation trial of ivuxolimab. Adults with locally advanced or metastatic head and neck squamous cell, hepatocellular, melanoma or renal cell carcinoma were enrolled in the trial. Before TCR sequencing, CD4+ and CD8+ T cells were separately sorted from peripheral blood. The clonotype comes from an adult with an advanced solid tumor such as melanoma, head and neck, liver or kidney cancer. The chain joins TRBV6-5 to TRBJ1-1; no D segment can be confidently identified. Source: CD4+ or CD8+ T cells sorted from blood, taken in a trial of the OX40 agonist ivuxolimab. The CDR3 protein sequence reads: CASSYSNTEAFF. The DNA sequence is TGTGCCAGCAGTTACTCGAACACTGAAGCTTTCTTT.